The source of this T cell receptor beta chain is a study of blood T cell repertoires in COVID-19. Study-level background: The samples span acute and convalescent COVID-19 from the United States, Italy and Spain. The analysed material was cDNA or gDNA that came from T cells, B-cell-depleted T cells, or PBMCs.

Authors' methods: Nucleated cell counts were estimated from reference gene primer amplification. Data came from immunoSEQ multiplex PCR; TCRdb stores just in-frame clones and leaves some out. That table supplies the V and J calls and clone size; D and trimming were determined from the DNA. Among 78,000 or so clones listed, about nine tenths were seen once. Sequencing used peripheral blood. The clonotype comes from a man between 50 and 59 years old with active or convalescent COVID-19.

The chain's CDR3 is CATSRGGGTANTGELFF. CDR3 bases: TGTGCCACCAGCAGAGGTGGGGGGACAGCGAACACCGGGGAGCTGTTTTTT. The chain uses TRBV15 and TRBJ2-2; possible D gene TRBD1, 7 bases. This CDR3 has 17 residues. The germline CDR1 and CDR2 sequences are LNHNV and YYDKDF (reference sequence). V dropped 1 base and J dropped 0 bases, with 12 bases sitting between them. The whole variable domain, remainder taken from reference TRBV15 and TRBJ2-2, is DAMVIQNPRYQVTQFGKPVTLSCSQTLNHNVMYWYQQKSSQAPKLLFHYYDKDFNNEADTPDNFQSRRPNTSFCFLDIRSPGLGDTAMYLCATSRGGGTANTGELFFGEGSRLTVL.